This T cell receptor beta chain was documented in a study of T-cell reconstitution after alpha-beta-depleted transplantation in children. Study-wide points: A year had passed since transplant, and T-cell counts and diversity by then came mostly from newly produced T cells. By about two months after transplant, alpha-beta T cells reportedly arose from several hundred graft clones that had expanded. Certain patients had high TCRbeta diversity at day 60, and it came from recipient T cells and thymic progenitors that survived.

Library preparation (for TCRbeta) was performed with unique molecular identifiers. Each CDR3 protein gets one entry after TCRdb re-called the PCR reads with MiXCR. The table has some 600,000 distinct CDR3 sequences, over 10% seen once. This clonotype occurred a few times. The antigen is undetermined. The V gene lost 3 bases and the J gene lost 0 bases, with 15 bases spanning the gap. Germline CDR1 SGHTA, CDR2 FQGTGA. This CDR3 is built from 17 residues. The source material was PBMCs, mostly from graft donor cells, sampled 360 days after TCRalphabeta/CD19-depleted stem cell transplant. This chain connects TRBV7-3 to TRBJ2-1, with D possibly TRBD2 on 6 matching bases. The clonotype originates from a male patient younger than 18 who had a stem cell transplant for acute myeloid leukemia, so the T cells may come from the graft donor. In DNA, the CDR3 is TGTGCCAGCAGCTTTTCCCGGGCGGGGACCTCCTACAATGAGCAGTTCTTC. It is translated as CASSFSRAGTSYNEQFF. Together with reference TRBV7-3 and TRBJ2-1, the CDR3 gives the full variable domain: GAGVSQTPSNKVTEKGKYVELRCDPISGHTALYWYRQSLGQGPEFLIYFQGTGAADDSGLPNDRFFAVRPEGSVSTLKIQRTERGDSAVYLCASSFSRAGTSYNEQFFGPGTRLTVL.